Sequencing of this T cell receptor beta chain was carried out in a study of response to subunit inactivated influenza vaccine. Trimming removed 0 bases at V and 5 bases at J, with 2 bases between. CDR3 length equals 11 residues. Germline assignment: CDR1 DFQATT and CDR2 SNEGSKA (reference sequence). TCRdb processed the RT-PCR reads anew with MiXCR; each CDR3 protein has one entry. The top ten clones hold about an eighth of a sample with 500,000 to 600,000 distinct CDR3 sequences, 13% of them seen once. This clonotype was recorded at least ten times. Its antigen is undetermined. Whole-study results and caveats: After each seasonal influenza vaccination, few new T cells are recruited, the authors suggested.

The TCR was taken from a man aged 50 to 60 who received an inactivated influenza vaccine. The sequenced sample was PBMCs from blood, obtained 35 to 45 days after vaccination. This chain links TRBV20-1 with TRBJ2-1; D uncertain. DNA of the CDR3: TGCAGTGCTAGAGAGGACAATGAGCAGTTCTTC. Translation: CSAREDNEQFF.